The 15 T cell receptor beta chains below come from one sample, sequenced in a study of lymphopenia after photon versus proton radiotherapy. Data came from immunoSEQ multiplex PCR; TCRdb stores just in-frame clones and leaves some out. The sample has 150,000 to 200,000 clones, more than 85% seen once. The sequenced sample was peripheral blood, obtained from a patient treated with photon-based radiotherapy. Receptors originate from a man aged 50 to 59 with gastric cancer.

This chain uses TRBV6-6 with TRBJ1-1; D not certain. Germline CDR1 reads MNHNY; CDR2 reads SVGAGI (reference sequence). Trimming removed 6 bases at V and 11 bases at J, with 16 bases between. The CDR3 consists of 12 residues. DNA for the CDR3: TGTGCCAGCAGGGCGCGAGGACTGCTGGCTTTCTTT. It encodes CASRARGLLAFF.

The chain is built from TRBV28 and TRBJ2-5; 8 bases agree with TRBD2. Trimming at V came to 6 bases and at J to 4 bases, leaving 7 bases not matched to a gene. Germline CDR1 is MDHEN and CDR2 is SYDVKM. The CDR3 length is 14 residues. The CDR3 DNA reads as TGTGCCAGCAGGCTCGGACTAGCTAGAGAGACCCAGTACTTC. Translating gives CASRLGLARETQYF.

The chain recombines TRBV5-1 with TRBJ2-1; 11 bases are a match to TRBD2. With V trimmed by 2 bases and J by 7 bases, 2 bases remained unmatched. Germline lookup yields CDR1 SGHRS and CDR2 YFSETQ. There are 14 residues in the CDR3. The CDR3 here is CASSFGTSGNEQFF. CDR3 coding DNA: TGCGCCAGCAGCTTTGGGACTAGCGGTAATGAGCAGTTCTTC.

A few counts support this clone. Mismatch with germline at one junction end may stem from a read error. The CDR3 here is CASSQGLRALQGTQYF. For the CDR3, the DNA is TGTGCCAGCAGCCAAGGCCTGAGGGCCCTCCAAGGGACCCAGTACTTC. V gene TRBV14 combines with J gene TRBJ2-5; D is perhaps TRBD2 (5 bases). Germline loops: CDR1 SGHDN, CDR2 FVKESK. This CDR3 has 16 residues.

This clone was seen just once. CDR3 sequence: CASSLGTTPSTDTQYF. The CDR3 DNA is TGTGCCAGCAGCTTAGGGACTACCCCCAGCACAGATACGCAGTATTTT. The chain employs TRBV11-3 and TRBJ2-3; perhaps TRBD2 as D (6 bases). Trimming removed 1 base from V and 0 bases from J, with 11 bases in between. The CDR3 extends over 16 amino acids. Germline CDR1 and CDR2: SGHNT and YENEEA.

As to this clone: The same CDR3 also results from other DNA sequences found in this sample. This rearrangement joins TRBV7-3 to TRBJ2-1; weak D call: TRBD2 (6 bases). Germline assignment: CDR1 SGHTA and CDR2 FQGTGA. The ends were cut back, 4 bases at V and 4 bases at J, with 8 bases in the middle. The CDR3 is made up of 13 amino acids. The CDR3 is CASSSTSYNEQFF. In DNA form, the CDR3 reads TGTGCCAGCAGCTCGACTAGTTACAATGAGCAGTTCTTC.

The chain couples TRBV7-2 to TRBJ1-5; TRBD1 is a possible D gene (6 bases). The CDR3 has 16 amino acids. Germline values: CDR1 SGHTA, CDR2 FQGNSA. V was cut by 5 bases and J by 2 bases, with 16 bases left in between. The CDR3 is CASSPGAGVGNQPQHF. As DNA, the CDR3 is TGTGCCAGCAGCCCAGGGGCAGGGGTCGGCAATCAGCCCCAGCATTTT.

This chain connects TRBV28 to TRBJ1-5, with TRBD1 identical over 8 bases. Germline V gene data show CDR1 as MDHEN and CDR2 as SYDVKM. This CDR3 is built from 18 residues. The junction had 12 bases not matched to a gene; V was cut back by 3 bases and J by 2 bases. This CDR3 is CASSFLRQGAWGNQPQHF. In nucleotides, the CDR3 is TGTGCCAGCAGTTTTCTCAGGCAGGGGGCGTGGGGCAATCAGCCCCAGCATTTT.

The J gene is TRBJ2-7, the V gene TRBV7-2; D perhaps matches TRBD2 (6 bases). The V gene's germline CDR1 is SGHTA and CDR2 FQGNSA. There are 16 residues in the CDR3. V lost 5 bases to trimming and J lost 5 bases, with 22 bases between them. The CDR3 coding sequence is TGTGCCAGCAGCCCAAACCGGGACTCTTCCCGCAACGAGCAGTACTTC. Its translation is CASSPNRDSSRNEQYF.

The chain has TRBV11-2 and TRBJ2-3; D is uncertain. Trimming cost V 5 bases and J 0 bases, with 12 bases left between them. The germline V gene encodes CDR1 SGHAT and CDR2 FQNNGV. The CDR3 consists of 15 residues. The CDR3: CASSLNRPSTDTQYF. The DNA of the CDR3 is TGTGCCAGCAGCCTGAATCGCCCTAGCACAGATACGCAGTATTTT.

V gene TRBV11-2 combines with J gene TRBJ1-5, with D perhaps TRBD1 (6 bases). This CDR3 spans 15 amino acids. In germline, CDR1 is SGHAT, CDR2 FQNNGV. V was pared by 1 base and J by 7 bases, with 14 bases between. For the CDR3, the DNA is TGTGCCAGCAGCTTAGTGGCAGGGGATGGGCAGCCCCAGCATTTT. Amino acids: CASSLVAGDGQPQHF. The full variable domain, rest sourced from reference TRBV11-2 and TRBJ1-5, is EAGVAQSPRYKIIEKRQSVAFWCNPISGHATLYWYQQILGQGPKLLIQFQNNGVVDDSQLPKDRFSAERLKGVDSTLKIQPAKLEDSAVYLCASSLVAGDGQPQHFGDGTRLSIL.

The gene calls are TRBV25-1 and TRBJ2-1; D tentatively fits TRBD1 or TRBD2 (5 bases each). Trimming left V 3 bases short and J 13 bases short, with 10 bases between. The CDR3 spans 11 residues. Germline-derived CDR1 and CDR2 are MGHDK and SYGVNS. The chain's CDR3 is CASSDRESQFF. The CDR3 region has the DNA TGTGCCAGCAGTGACAGGGAGTCCCAGTTCTTC.

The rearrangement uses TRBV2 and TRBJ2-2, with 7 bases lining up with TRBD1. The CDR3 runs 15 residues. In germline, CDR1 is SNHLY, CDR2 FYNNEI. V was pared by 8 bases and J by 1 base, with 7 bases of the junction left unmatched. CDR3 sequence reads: CASWGRDRNTGELFF. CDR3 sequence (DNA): TGTGCCAGCTGGGGCCGGGACAGGAACACCGGGGAGCTGTTTTTT. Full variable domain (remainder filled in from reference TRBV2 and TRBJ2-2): EPEVTQTPSHQVTQMGQEVILRCVPISNHLYFYWYRQILGQKVEFLVSFYNNEISEKSEIFDDQFSVERPDGSNFTLKIRSTKLEDSAMYFCASWGRDRNTGELFFGEGSRLTVL.

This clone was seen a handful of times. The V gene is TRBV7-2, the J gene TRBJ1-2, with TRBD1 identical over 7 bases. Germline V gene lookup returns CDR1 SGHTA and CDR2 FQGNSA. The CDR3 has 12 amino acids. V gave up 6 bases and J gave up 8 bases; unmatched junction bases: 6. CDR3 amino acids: CASSSGGIGYTF. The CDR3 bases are TGTGCCAGCAGTTCAGGGGGGATCGGCTACACCTTC.

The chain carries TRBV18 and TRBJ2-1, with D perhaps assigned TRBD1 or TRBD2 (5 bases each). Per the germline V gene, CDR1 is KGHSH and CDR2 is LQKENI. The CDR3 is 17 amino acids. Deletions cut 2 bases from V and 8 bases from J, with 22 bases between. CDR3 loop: CASSPRSRYVGVDEQFF. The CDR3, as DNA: TGTGCCAGCTCACCAAGATCTCGCTACGTGGGGGTGGATGAGCAGTTCTTC.